The subject of this entry is one T cell receptor beta chain. The antigen remains unidentified. The authors extracted at least 5 micrograms of total RNA per sample. Primed by a sample-barcoded 5' primer and a J-beta primer mix, a second PCR proceeded for about 7 to 11 cycles. TCRdb ran MiXCR on the 5' RACE reads and lists one entry per CDR3 protein. The table records 800,000 or so distinct CDR3 sequences, 25% of them present only once. The source of the sample is a study of blood T cells in healthy people across ages. Broader study findings: Researchers said unsorted PBMCs prevented a conclusive naive versus antigen-experienced comparison.

CDR3 length: 13 amino acids. Germline loops: CDR1 SGHAT, CDR2 FQDESV (reference sequence). V shed 6 bases and J 8 bases; nucleotides not matched to a gene: 7. This sample was shared with a second study, whose subject was T cells of mothers and their children. That work states: All donors were healthy and Caucasian; they were a few mothers and their six children. Thymic selection molds TCR recombination output in much the same way for related pairs as for unrelated pairs.

Material for sequencing was blood. This chain links TRBV11-1 with TRBJ2-1; 7 bases map to TRBD1. This receptor was obtained from a boy aged 5-17 years in good health. CDR3 protein: CASSFTGVDEQFF. The DNA of the CDR3 is TGTGCCAGCAGTTTTACAGGGGTCGATGAGCAGTTCTTC.